This T cell receptor beta chain emerged from a study of T cell responses to AZD1222 COVID-19 vaccine (dated by TCRdb to the early 2020s). In terms of the full investigation: A total of 233 trial participants underwent TCR sequencing, of whom 200 to 220 received two doses of AZD1222 and some 26 received two doses of the MenACWY control vaccine. Trial participants were enrolled into age subgroups of 18-55, 56-69 and 70-plus years, which contained about 160, 30 and 59 TCR-sequenced participants, respectively. The research as a whole found: Participants were mostly white British, with more females than males. The authors suggested clonal diversity may have been underestimated. A significant rise in spike-specific TCR breadth and depth was observed after two AZD1222 doses relative to day 0 and relative to MenACWY recipients. Conclusions about previously exposed vaccinees are limited because only six or seven AZD1222 recipients were SARS-CoV-2 seropositive at baseline. No day 14 peak-response samples were available, so repertoires were characterized only after the peak T cell response. In the small 56-69-year group, the increase in depth fell short of significance, most likely because of low power. The vaccine-associated CD4 TCRs covered the entire spike protein, and the dominant responses fell in regions 160-218 and 743-854. Reportedly, close to half of the unique spike-specific TCRs recognized epitopes lying outside the regions that are mutated in the B.1.351 and B.1.1.7 variants.

The CDR3 holds 18 amino acids from the cysteine to the phenylalanine. The read is trimmed to its CDR3 DNA, 54 bases read in frame from base 1. Sequences SGHAT (CDR1) and FQNNGV (CDR2) are obtained from the germline V gene. Trimming takes 4 bases from V and 7 bases from J, and the germline ends sit 29 bases apart. On this clone: The target of this receptor is not known. No much larger clone is present one base from it, and per-base qualities are unavailable.

The time point label for this specimen denotes: baseline before first vaccination. The sample's treatment or condition label, decoded: meningococcal conjugate vaccine given as trial control. Vaccinee samples came from UK trials COV001 and COV002, including a single-blind randomized controlled phase 2/3 trial of AZD1222 (ChAdOx1 nCoV-19) in healthy adults. For TCRbeta chain sequencing, PBMC samples from trial participants were taken at day 0 and at day 28 after the second dose. The CDR3 regions of human TCRbeta chains were analyzed by immunosequencing. Per the source publication's procedure: Repertoire TCRs were matched against a reference library of SARS-CoV-2-specific TCRs generated with the MIRA antigen-specificity platform. Breadth was defined as the fraction of unique TCRs that were SARS-CoV-2-associated, and depth was defined as the fraction of total T cells that were SARS-CoV-2-associated. Using the MIRA data, each spike-specific TCR was assigned both to the spike region to which the TCR was reactive and to a CD4 or CD8 class. Log10-transformed breadth and depth values were compared by one-way ANOVA with Sidak's multiple comparisons tests. This is the immuneACCESS table as TCRdb keeps it, with only in-frame sequences that have V and J called. A part of the clones is gone; compared with another copy, unresolved V genes explain less than half, and the rest is unexplained. V, J and clone size reflect that table, while D and trimming were determined from the DNA. This sample lists some 150,000 clones; around nine tenths were detected once. The ten largest make up approximately 2.9% of the sample.

The clonotype comes from an adult in good health. Specimen: peripheral blood, collected on day 0 of MenACWY control vaccination. The chain is made from TRBV11-2 and TRBJ2-7; perhaps TRBD1 is the D gene, with 5 bases matching. The nucleotide sequence is TGTGCCAGCAGCTCCGGTATACGTCCGACAGATCTGTACGAAGAGCAGTACTTC. It is translated as CASSSGIRPTDLYEEQYF.